This T cell receptor beta chain is from a study of T cells in Graves' hyperthyroidism and ophthalmopathy (dated by TCRdb to the late 2010s). In the study overall: Peripheral blood was collected at initial diagnosis, before any treatment. To identify TCR V-J signatures that set the groups apart, the researchers used a discovery cohort of 100 patients, made up of 40 to 45 with Graves' ophthalmopathy and about 60 with stable Graves' hyperthyroidism. Prospective prediction of ophthalmopathy was tested in an independent validation cohort consisting of roughly 20 hyperthyroidism patients and 15 to 17 patients who later progressed to ophthalmopathy. The 100 discovery patients were randomly split 7:3 into training and test sets. In several Graves' hyperthyroidism patients, the study also compared T-cell repertoires from thyroid tissue with T-cell repertoires from blood. Once sampling was done, hyperthyroidism patients were given methimazole at a starting dose of 30 mg daily, whereas ophthalmopathy patients were given high-dose intravenous methylprednisolone. TCR Vbeta CDR3 sequencing of some 140 peripheral blood samples (about 45 ophthalmopathy, some 75 hyperthyroidism and some 17 progressor patients) is reported in the paper. Beyond this particular receptor, the publication reports: During validation, the model predicted progression to ophthalmopathy a median of around six months ahead of onset, with around 65% sensitivity and around 73% specificity. In cross-validation, a model built on a 13 V-J signature told ophthalmopathy apart from stable hyperthyroidism with less than 90% sensitivity and about 81% specificity, and in testing the same model reached 80%/75%. Sample size was not statistically predetermined, and investigators were not blinded to group allocation. Most expanded thyroid clonotypes (frequency above 0.001) were also detected in blood, a finding suggesting that blood repertoires may reflect thyroid immune responses.

Stable Graves' hyperthyroidism was defined as no progression to ophthalmopathy during 18 months of follow-up. Hyperthyroidism patients were newly diagnosed, had a disease duration of under 2 months, and were aged 18 to 65 years. Any patient with an uncontrolled infection, another autoimmune disease, pregnancy or lactation was excluded. Diagnoses were based on clinical symptoms, serum thyroxine and TRAb, thyroid ultrasound and orbital computed tomography. PBMCs were isolated from more than 9 ml of fresh peripheral blood by Ficoll-Paque density gradient centrifugation. Total RNA was extracted with Trizol reagent, and quality was checked on an Agilent 2100 Bioanalyzer. Trimming takes 5 bases off V and 7 bases off J; junction bases not matched to a gene: 10. The CDR3 covers 15 residues, taking in both the cysteine and the phenylalanine. Only the CDR3 part of the read is kept: 45 bases, read in frame from the first base. CDR1 and CDR2 are read off the germline V gene as MDHEN and SYDVKM.

TCR beta CDR3 regions were amplified from RNA transcripts. For the first round of RT-PCR on the TCR CDR3, the HTBI primer set was used together with the Qiagen OneStep RT-PCR kit. The libraries were constructed in a second round of multiplex PCR and then size-selected and purified. The libraries were sequenced on an Illumina HiSeq2000 using paired-end 100 bp reads. The source study handled its data this way. Raw data were processed with SOAPnuke, discarding reads with adapters, uncalled bases, mean Phred below 15, or no exact constant-primer or identifier match. COPE v1.2.5 was used to merge high-quality paired reads, and clonotypes were defined as unique nucleotide sequences. MiTCR v1.1 was used to align the clonotypes against IMGT TRBV, TRBD and TRBJ reference segments. Only V-J combinations with frequency above 0.0001, covering 99% to 99.2% of repertoires, were analysed. The TCS score was defined as F50 (clonal expansion) divided by E x V (chaos), with BLOSUM62-based TCRdist calculated between CDR3 peptides within each V-J. Welch's t-statistics and random forest reduced roughly 540 V-J features to 13, which were used in a naive Bayes classifier (R e1071). TCRdb reprocessed the public reads (quality trimming at Q25 with fastp, clone calling with MiXCR) and kept in-frame beta chains. Each CDR3 protein gets just one entry, which takes the most common genes and DNA from the rows behind it. The V and J calls and clone size come from TCRdb's table, not from the authors' own analysis. The sample table records a few hundred thousand distinct CDR3 sequences; about 15% of these occur just once. Of the sample, 30% to 35% is held by the ten largest clones.

This clonotype was seen many times. Its antigen is not yet known. No much larger clone is present one base from it, and per-base qualities are unavailable. Recombination linked TRBV28 to TRBJ2-1; TRBD2 lines up with 8 middle nucleotides. The TCR comes from a woman aged 30 to 39 with Graves' hyperthyroidism. The material sequenced was blood. The DNA sequence is as follows: TGTGCCAGCAGTCCCTCTCCACGGGGGGGGAATGAGCAGTTCTTC. Its coded protein is CASSPSPRGGNEQFF.